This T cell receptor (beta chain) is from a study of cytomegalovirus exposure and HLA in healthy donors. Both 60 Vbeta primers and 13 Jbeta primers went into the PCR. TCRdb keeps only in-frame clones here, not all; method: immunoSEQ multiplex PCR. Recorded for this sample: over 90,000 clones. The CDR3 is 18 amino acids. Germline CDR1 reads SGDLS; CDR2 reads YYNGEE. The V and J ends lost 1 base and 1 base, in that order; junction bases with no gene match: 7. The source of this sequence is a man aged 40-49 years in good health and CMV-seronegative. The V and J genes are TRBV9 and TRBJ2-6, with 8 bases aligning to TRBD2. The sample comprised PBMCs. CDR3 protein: CASSVSGRGGSGANVLTF. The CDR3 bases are TGTGCCAGCAGCGTATCCGGGAGGGGGGGGTCTGGGGCCAACGTCCTGACTTTC.